Sequencing of this TCR beta chain was carried out in a study of blood T cell repertoires in COVID-19 (dated by TCRdb to the early 2020s). Background on the whole study: Samples from collaborators originated in the United States, Italy and Spain and spanned both the acute and convalescent phases of COVID-19. Subjects who had been exposed to COVID-19, were actively infected with it, or had recovered from it provided the deeply sampled blood TCRbeta repertoires that made up the dataset. Nearly every sample came with metadata listing a de-identified subject ID, COVID-19 status, age in years and sex. The repertoires were released in a freely available public database meant as a resource for research on the immune response to SARS-CoV-2. The prospective study material was composed of cDNA or gDNA derived from T cells, B-cell-depleted T cells, or PBMCs. The samples were drawn from two sources: the first 160 participants of the ongoing ImmuneRACE study, and 1,254 subjects contributed by 6 global collaborators. Where HLA class I and class II types were available, the types were taken from metadata supplied by the sample provider, not from assay-based typing. What the study reported, not specific to this receptor: How much clinical and demographic metadata was included differed by source and by participant, and the metadata was provided uncurated.

About this clone: Its binding antigen is unknown. It has no much larger one-base neighbor in the sample; base qualities were not kept.

At the junction V is shortened by 7 bases and J by 5 bases; bases outside the gene matches: 8. CDR1 and CDR2 were assigned from the germline V gene (reference sequence) as LNHNV and YYDKDF. The CDR3 runs 14 amino acids, cysteine and phenylalanine included. Only the CDR3 part of the read is kept: 42 bases, read in frame from the first base. Whole blood was collected in K2EDTA tubes by collaborating institutions according to the institutions' own protocols. Collaborator samples were shipped for TCRbeta analysis as frozen whole blood, isolated PBMCs, or DNA extracted from either sample type. TCRbeta CDR3 regions were amplified from genomic DNA by means of the immunoSEQ Assay, a bias-controlled multiplex PCR. As for how the authors treated the data: The number of nucleated cells in each sample was estimated from the amplification of reference gene primers within the assay. To quantify the absolute abundance of each unique TCRbeta CDR3 rearrangement, sequence reads were collapsed and filtered. For each sample, productive Simpson clonality was calculated by taking the square root of Simpson's diversity index across productive rearrangements. Drawn from immuneACCESS, this table holds only the in-frame rearrangements with V and J called that TCRdb kept. Clones are partly lost; checked studies trace under half to an unresolved V gene and leave the rest unexplained. The DNA was the basis for D and trimming; V, J and clone size are from that table. Across this sample there are roughly 98,000 clones, with around 94% seen only once. Together, the top ten hold around 6% of the sample.

In this chain, TRBV15 is recombined with TRBJ1-5; a stretch of 7 junction bases matches TRBD1. This receptor was obtained from a woman aged 60-70 years with active COVID-19. Material for sequencing was peripheral blood. The nucleotide sequence is given as TGTGCCACCAAAGAGACAGGGATCCATCAGCCCCAGCATTTT. It codes for CATKETGIHQPQHF.